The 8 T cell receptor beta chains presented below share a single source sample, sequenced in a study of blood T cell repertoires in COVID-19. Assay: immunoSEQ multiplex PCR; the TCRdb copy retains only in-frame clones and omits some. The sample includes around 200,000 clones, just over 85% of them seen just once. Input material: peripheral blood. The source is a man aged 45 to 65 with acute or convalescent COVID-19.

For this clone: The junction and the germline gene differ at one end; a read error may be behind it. The CDR3 loop reads CASSLESTIAKNIQYF. The CDR3 bases are TGTGCCAGCAGTTTAGAGAGTACCATAGCCAAAAACATTCAGTACTTC. The rearrangement joins TRBV11-2 to TRBJ2-4; D gene ambiguous. Germline V gene sequence: CDR1 SGHAT, CDR2 FQNNGV. The CDR3 runs to 16 residues.

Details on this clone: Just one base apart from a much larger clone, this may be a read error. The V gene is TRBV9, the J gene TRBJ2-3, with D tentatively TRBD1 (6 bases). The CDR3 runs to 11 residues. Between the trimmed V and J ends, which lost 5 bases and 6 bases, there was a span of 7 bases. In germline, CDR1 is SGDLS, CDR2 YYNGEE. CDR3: CASSQGDTQYF. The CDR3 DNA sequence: TGTGCCAGCAGTCAGGGGGATACGCAGTATTTT. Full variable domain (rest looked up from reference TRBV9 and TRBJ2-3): DSGVTQTPKHLITATGQRVTLRCSPRSGDLSVYWYQQSLDQGLQFLIQYYNGEERAKGNILERFSAQQFPDLHSELNLSSLELGDSALYFCASSQGDTQYFGPGTRLTVL.

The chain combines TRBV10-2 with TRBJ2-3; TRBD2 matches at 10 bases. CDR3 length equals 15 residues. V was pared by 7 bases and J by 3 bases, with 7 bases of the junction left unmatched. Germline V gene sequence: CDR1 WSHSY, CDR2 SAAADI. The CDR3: CASNRAGGITDTQYF. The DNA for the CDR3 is TGCGCCAGCAATCGAGCGGGGGGGATTACAGATACGCAGTATTTT.

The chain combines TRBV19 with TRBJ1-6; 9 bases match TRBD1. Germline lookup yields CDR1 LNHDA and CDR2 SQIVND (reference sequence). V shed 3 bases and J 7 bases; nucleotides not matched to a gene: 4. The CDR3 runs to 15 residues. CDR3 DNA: TGTGCCAGTAGTATCCACAGGGGGCGGAATTCACCCCTCCACTTT. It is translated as CASSIHRGRNSPLHF. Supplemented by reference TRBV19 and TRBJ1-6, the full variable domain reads DGGITQSPKYLFRKEGQNVTLSCEQNLNHDAMYWYRQDPGQGLRLIYYSQIVNDFQKGDIAEGYSVSREKKESFPLTVTSAQKNPTAFYLCASSIHRGRNSPLHFGNGTRLTVT.

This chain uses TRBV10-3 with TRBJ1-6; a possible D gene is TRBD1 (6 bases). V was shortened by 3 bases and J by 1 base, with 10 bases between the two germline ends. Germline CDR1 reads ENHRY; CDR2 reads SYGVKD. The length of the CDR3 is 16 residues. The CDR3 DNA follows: TGTGCCATCAGTGACCGACAGGCTTCCTATAATTCACCCCTCCACTTT. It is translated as CAISDRQASYNSPLHF.

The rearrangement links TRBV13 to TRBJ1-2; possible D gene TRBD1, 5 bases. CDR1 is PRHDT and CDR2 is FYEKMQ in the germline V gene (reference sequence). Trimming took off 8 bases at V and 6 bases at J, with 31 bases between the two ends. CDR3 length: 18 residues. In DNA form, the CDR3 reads TGTGCCAGCCATTCAGGGAAGCTCAGGTCATACCTAGGGGATGGCTACACCTTC. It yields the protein CASHSGKLRSYLGDGYTF.

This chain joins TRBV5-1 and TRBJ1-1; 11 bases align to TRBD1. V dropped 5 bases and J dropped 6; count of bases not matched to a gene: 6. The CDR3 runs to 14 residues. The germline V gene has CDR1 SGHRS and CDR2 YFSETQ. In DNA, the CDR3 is TGCGCCAGCAGAATGGGACAGGGGGGACCTGAAGCTTTCTTT. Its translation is CASRMGQGGPEAFF. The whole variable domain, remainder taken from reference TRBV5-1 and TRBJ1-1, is KAGVTQTPRYLIKTRGQQVTLSCSPISGHRSVSWYQQTPGQGLQFLFEYFSETQRNKGNFPGRFSGRQFSNSRSEMNVSTLELGDSALYLCASRMGQGGPEAFFGQGTRLTVV.

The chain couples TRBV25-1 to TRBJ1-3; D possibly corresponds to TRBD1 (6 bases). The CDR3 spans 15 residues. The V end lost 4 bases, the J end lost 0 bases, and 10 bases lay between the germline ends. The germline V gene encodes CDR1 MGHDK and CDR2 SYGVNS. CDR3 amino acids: CASSAGGLSGNTIYF. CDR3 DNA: TGTGCCAGCAGTGCGGGGGGCCTCTCTGGAAACACCATATATTTT. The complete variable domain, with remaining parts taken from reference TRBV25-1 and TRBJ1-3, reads EADIYQTPRYLVIGTGKKITLECSQTMGHDKMYWYQQDPGMELHLIHYSYGVNSTEKGDLSSESTVSRIRTEHFPLTLESARPSHTSQYLCASSAGGLSGNTIYFGEGSWLTVV.